The following is a TCR beta chain sequence with its context. RNA, at about 0.45 to 1 ug, was reverse transcribed with random hexamers. Amplification of TCR beta CDR3 by immunoSEQ multiplex PCR spanned 54 Vbeta and 13 Jbeta. Each CDR3 protein gets one entry after TCRdb re-called the immunoSEQ multiplex PCR reads with MiXCR. The table has almost 450,000 distinct CDR3 sequences, approximately 85% seen once. This record comes from a study of CD8 T cells in Susac syndrome. The multiple sclerosis control group consisted of treatment-naive patients whose relapsing-remitting disease, which was either stable or active, fulfilled revised McDonald criteria. Negative isolation yielded CD8+ and CD4+ T cells; FACS enriched TEMRA cells. Trimming removed 4 bases from V and 6 bases from J; junction bases left unmatched: 12. CDR1 and CDR2 (germline): MNHNY, SVGAGI (reference sequence). The CDR3 sequence is 16 residues long.

The source of this sequence is a human donor with multiple sclerosis. The sequenced material came from CD8+ T cells from PBMCs. The chain employs TRBV6-6 and TRBJ1-1; 9 nucleotides agree with TRBD1. The CDR3 DNA reads TGTGCCAGCAGTTTCCTGAACAGGGGGCGGTCCGCTGAAGCTTTCTTT. Translating gives CASSFLNRGRSAEAFF.